This entry is about one T cell receptor (beta chain). The sample belongs to a study of early T cells in non-severe SARS-CoV-2 infection. The ends were cut back, 2 bases at V and 2 bases at J, with 10 bases in the middle. The germline CDR1 and CDR2 sequences are MNHEY and SMNVEV (reference sequence). There are 15 residues in the CDR3. Using its own MiXCR run on the 5' RACE reads, TCRdb lists one record per CDR3 protein. In the table there are roughly 51,000 distinct CDR3 sequences, around 10% of which are singletons. The sample was whole blood. The rearrangement uses TRBV27 and TRBJ1-5, with D perhaps matching TRBD1 (6 bases). The TCR originated in an adult who was a healthcare worker with PCR-confirmed SARS-CoV-2 infection or an uninfected control (not recorded which). CDR3 sequence (DNA): TGTGCCAGCAGTTTAACAGGGCCGGGCAATCAGCCCCAGCATTTT. Translation gives CASSLTGPGNQPQHF.